What follows are 32 T cell receptor beta chains derived from one specimen sequenced in a study of cytomegalovirus exposure and HLA in healthy donors. PCR amplification relied on 60 Vbeta primers (plus 13 Jbeta primers). Sequencing used immunoSEQ multiplex PCR; TCRdb keeps in-frame clones, though not all of them. Among 150,000 to 200,000 clones, 81% were seen once, and the ten largest hold approximately 1.8%. Sequences were obtained from PBMCs. These TCRs come from a young man in good health and CMV-seronegative.

The count of this clone is one. The chain is built from TRBV7-2 and TRBJ2-7; 9 nucleotides agree with TRBD2. This CDR3 is 14 amino acids long. Germline V gene sequence: CDR1 SGHTA, CDR2 FQGNSA. V shed 2 bases, J shed 2 bases, and the junction held 1 base outside the gene matches. The CDR3 reads CASSLLAGTYEQYF. In nucleotides, the CDR3 is TGTGCCAGCAGCTTACTAGCGGGGACCTACGAGCAGTACTTC. The complete variable domain, with remaining parts taken from reference TRBV7-2 and TRBJ2-7, reads GAGVSQSPSNKVTEKGKDVELRCDPISGHTALYWYRQSLGQGLEFLIYFQGNSAPDKSGLPSDRFSAERTGGSVSTLTIQRTQQEDSAVYLCASSLLAGTYEQYFGPGTRLTVT.

Turning to this clone: The sample holds other DNA sequences that translate to the same CDR3. The V call is TRBV9, the J call TRBJ2-7; D uncertain. The germline V gene encodes CDR1 SGDLS and CDR2 YYNGEE. V shed 2 bases and J shed 0 bases, with 9 bases lying between them. This CDR3 has 14 amino acids. CDR3 region: CASSVGQSSYEQYF. The CDR3, as DNA: TGTGCCAGCAGCGTTGGGCAGAGCTCCTACGAGCAGTACTTC.

This chain joins TRBV5-1 and TRBJ2-7; D perhaps matches TRBD1 (6 bases). V shed 2 bases and J shed 3 bases, with 15 bases lying between them. From germline, CDR1 is SGHRS and CDR2 YFSETQ. The CDR3 spans 15 residues. CDR3 coding DNA: TGCGCCAGCAGCTTAGGGACATTGGGTATCTACGAGCAGTACTTC. It is translated as CASSLGTLGIYEQYF.

In the case of this clone: A junction boundary mismatches the germline segment, possibly from a read error. This chain's CDR3 is CSSSLEALQGNTGELFF. The CDR3 region has the DNA TGTTCCAGCAGCTTAGAGGCTTTGCAGGGGAACACCGGGGAGCTGTTTTTT. V gene TRBV7-9 combines with J gene TRBJ2-2; D might be TRBD1 (5 bases). In germline, CDR1 is SEHNR, CDR2 FQNEAQ (reference sequence). The CDR3 consists of 17 residues.

This sequence joins TRBV4-1 and TRBJ2-1, with D possibly matching TRBD2 (5 bases). Germline V gene lookup returns CDR1 MGHRA and CDR2 YSYEKL. The CDR3 consists of 15 residues. Trimming cost V 0 bases and J 8 bases, with 14 bases left between them. The CDR3 region has the DNA TGCGCCAGCAGCCAAGAAGAAGGGAGTCGGGATGAGCAGTTCTTC. It codes for CASSQEEGSRDEQFF.

The chain uses TRBV7-8 and TRBJ1-6, with 8 bases matching TRBD1. V shed 2 bases, J shed 11 bases, and the junction held 23 bases outside the gene matches. Germline V gene lookup returns CDR1 SGHVS and CDR2 FQNEAQ. CDR3 length: 20 residues. The CDR3 region is CASSLFPDRGPKARGAPLHF. DNA of the CDR3: TGTGCCAGCAGCTTATTCCCCGACAGGGGCCCTAAGGCCCGAGGTGCACCCCTCCACTTT.

This clone has just one count. Distinct nucleotide sequences in the sample also encode this CDR3. The V and J genes are TRBV11-3 and TRBJ2-3, with unresolved D. The CDR3 runs 14 residues. Trimming cost V 5 bases and J 0 bases, with 9 bases left between them. Germline V gene sequence: CDR1 SGHNT, CDR2 YENEEA. This chain's CDR3 is CASSLSGSTDTQYF. The CDR3, as DNA: TGTGCCAGCAGCCTCTCCGGGAGCACAGATACGCAGTATTTT.

The chain couples TRBV19 to TRBJ1-6; D is ambiguous. Germline V gives CDR1 LNHDA, CDR2 SQIVND (reference sequence). The V end was cut by 4 bases, the J end by 6 bases, with 13 bases between. The CDR3 totals 15 residues. The CDR3: CASSTQTQSNSPLHF. CDR3 coding DNA: TGTGCCAGTAGTACCCAGACTCAATCTAATTCACCCCTCCACTTT.

This clone has only one observation. The gene calls are TRBV7-9 and TRBJ1-4; TRBD1 aligns across 10 bases. The ends lost 2 bases at V and 6 bases at J; junction bases unmatched: 6. This CDR3 has 16 amino acids. Germline CDR1 SEHNR, CDR2 FQNEAQ (reference sequence). For the CDR3, the DNA is TGTGCCAGCAGCTTACGTTCGGGGACAGGGGATGAAAAACTGTTTTTT. Protein: CASSLRSGTGDEKLFF.

This rearrangement joins TRBV4-1 to TRBJ2-7; TRBD1 matches 8 bases. CDR1 and CDR2 (germline): MGHRA, YSYEKL. This CDR3 has 18 amino acids. V was pared by 4 bases and J by 4 bases, with 18 bases of the junction left unmatched. As DNA, the CDR3 is TGCGCCAGCAGCCCTAATCCTTCGACAGGGGAGTTGGGATACGAGCAGTACTTC. Translation: CASSPNPSTGELGYEQYF.

In this sample, this clone turned up a few times. The V call is TRBV7-8, the J call TRBJ2-5; 8 bases fit TRBD2. This CDR3 is 17 amino acids long. Germline V CDR1 and CDR2: SGHVS, FQNEAQ. Trimming at V came to 2 bases and at J to 0 bases, leaving 8 bases not matched to a gene. As DNA, the CDR3 is TGTGCCAGCAGCTTACAGCCTGTAGCGGGAAACCAAGAGACCCAGTACTTC. Its protein is CASSLQPVAGNQETQYF.

This rearrangement joins TRBV9 to TRBJ1-2; D remains unclear. Trimming stripped 1 base from V and 0 bases from J, with 4 bases between. This CDR3 contains 13 residues. Germline V gene lookup returns CDR1 SGDLS and CDR2 YYNGEE. CDR3 sequence reads: CASSVIANYGYTF. The CDR3, as DNA: TGTGCCAGCAGCGTAATAGCTAACTATGGCTACACCTTC.

In regard to this clone: The limits of the CDR3 on the DNA are not certain, so only TCRdb's listed CDR3 is given. The chain has TRBV10-3 and TRBJ2-3; the D call of TRBD2 is as the table states it, not checked on the DNA. Including both end residues, the CDR3 is 16 amino acids long. Looked up from germline, CDR1 is ENHRY and CDR2 is SYGVKD. CDR3 sequence reads: CAISEVGGGAGIREYF.

V gene TRBV7-3 combines with J gene TRBJ2-7, with TRBD1 as a possible D gene (5 bases). V was cut by 2 bases and J by 5 bases, with 10 bases left in between. This CDR3 is 13 amino acids long. Germline CDR1 SGHTA, CDR2 FQGTGA. The CDR3, as DNA: TGTGCCAGCAGCTTAGCCGACAGTCACGAGCAGTACTTC. Translating it yields CASSLADSHEQYF.

The chain recombines TRBV5-5 with TRBJ2-4; tentatively, D is TRBD2 (5 bases). This CDR3 is 13 amino acids long. Germline CDR1 reads SGHKS; CDR2 reads YYEKEE (reference sequence). V was clipped by 7 bases and J by 0 bases, with 8 bases between them. CDR3 DNA: TGTGCCAGCTGGGAGTTAGCCAAAAACATTCAGTACTTC. This translates into CASWELAKNIQYF.

The chain employs TRBV11-3 and TRBJ1-1; no firm D call. V gave up 6 bases and J gave up 1 base, with 9 bases separating them. This CDR3 region has 13 residues. Germline CDR1 and CDR2: SGHNT and YENEEA. Here the CDR3 reads CASSNNPNTEAFF. CDR3 nucleotides: TGTGCCAGCAGTAATAATCCGAACACTGAAGCTTTCTTT. Supplemented by reference TRBV11-3 and TRBJ1-1, the full variable domain reads EAGVVQSPRYKIIEKKQPVAFWCNPISGHNTLYWYLQNLGQGPELLIRYENEEAVDDSQLPKDRFSAERLKGVDSTLKIQPAELGDSAVYLCASSNNPNTEAFFGQGTRLTVV.

This clone was detected ten times or more. CDR3 amino acids: CASSRAGALNTEAFF. The CDR3 DNA is TGTGCCAGCAGCCGGGCGGGGGCTTTGAACACTGAAGCTTTCTTT. This sequence joins TRBV14 and TRBJ1-1, with a possible D match to TRBD1 (6 bases). The CDR3 is made up of 15 amino acids. Trimming took 4 bases from V and 0 from J, leaving 12 bases between them. Germline V lookup: CDR1 SGHDN, CDR2 FVKESK.

The rearrangement links TRBV5-5 to TRBJ1-5, with no clear D. The CDR3 sequence is 13 residues long. V lost 4 bases and J 4 bases, leaving 9 bases between the germline ends. Germline CDR1 is SGHKS and CDR2 is YYEKEE (reference sequence). CDR3 bases: TGTGCCAGCAGCCCCACCAGGAATCAGCCCCAGCATTTT. It encodes CASSPTRNQPQHF.

This clone appeared a single time. The genes are TRBV11-3 and TRBJ2-1, with D possibly matching TRBD2 (7 bases). The germline CDR1 and CDR2 sequences are SGHNT and YENEEA. With 5 bases removed from V and 4 bases from J, the gap between germline ends came to 21 bases. There are 17 residues in the CDR3. CDR3 residues: CASSQRSGGTLYNEQFF. The CDR3 nucleotides read TGTGCCAGCAGCCAGAGATCGGGGGGCACCCTTTACAATGAGCAGTTCTTC.

The J gene is TRBJ2-5, the V gene TRBV10-3; 10 bases match TRBD1. CDR3 size: 15 residues. Trimming took 6 bases from V and 0 from J; bases not matched to a gene: 4. Germline lookup yields CDR1 ENHRY and CDR2 SYGVKD. CDR3 bases: TGTGCCATCAGGGGGGACAGGGGAGACCAAGAGACCCAGTACTTC. The encoded protein is CAIRGDRGDQETQYF.

The V gene is TRBV7-6, the J gene TRBJ2-1, with a possible D match to TRBD2 (5 bases). This CDR3 is 14 amino acids long. Trimming shortened V by 4 bases and J by 8 bases, and 15 bases separated the two germline ends. Germline V gene sequence: CDR1 SGHVS, CDR2 FNYEAQ. This CDR3 is CASSSGLHSDEQFF. The CDR3 nucleotides are TGTGCCAGCAGCTCGGGCCTCCATAGCGATGAGCAGTTCTTC. Looking up the rest from reference TRBV7-6 and TRBJ2-1 gives the full variable domain: GAGVSQSPRYKVTKRGQDVALRCDPISGHVSLYWYRQALGQGPEFLTYFNYEAQQDKSGLPNDRFSAERPEGSISTLTIQRTEQRDSAMYRCASSSGLHSDEQFFGPGTRLTVL.

In its sample, this clone was seen a few times. The genes are TRBV9 and TRBJ1-5, with D possibly matching TRBD1 (5 bases). V was pared by 4 bases and J by 0 bases, with 8 bases between. Germline values: CDR1 SGDLS, CDR2 YYNGEE. This CDR3 comprises 14 residues. Here the CDR3 DNA reads TGTGCCAGCAGCCCAGGGTTTAGCAATCAGCCCCAGCATTTT. Translated, it gives CASSPGFSNQPQHF.

A single count supports this clone. This sequence joins TRBV9 and TRBJ2-4, with 7 bases aligning to TRBD1. CDR1 SGDLS and CDR2 YYNGEE come from the germline V gene. The CDR3 length is 15 residues. The trim removed 4 bases at V and 4 bases at J, leaving 8 bases unmatched. The CDR3 loop is CASSTDGTAKNIQYF. The CDR3 DNA is TGTGCCAGCAGCACCGACGGGACAGCTAAAAACATTCAGTACTTC.

The chain combines TRBV7-9 with TRBJ2-5; a weak D match, TRBD2 (6 bases). CDR1 and CDR2 from the germline V gene are SEHNR and FQNEAQ (reference sequence). V shed 1 base and J shed 4 bases, with 13 bases lying between them. This CDR3 has 15 residues. The CDR3 DNA is TGTGCCAGCAGCTTAGTTGGACTACCGAGAGAGACCCAGTACTTC. Translating it yields CASSLVGLPRETQYF. Based on the CDR3 plus reference TRBV7-9 and TRBJ2-5, the full variable domain is DTGVSQNPRHKITKRGQNVTFRCDPISEHNRLYWYRQTLGQGPEFLTYFQNEAQLEKSRLLSDRFSAERPKGSFSTLEIQRTEQGDSAMYLCASSLVGLPRETQYFGPGTRLLVL.

The chain couples TRBV5-1 to TRBJ2-1, with TRBD2 identical over 8 bases. V trimming: 4 bases; J trimming: 7 bases; junction bases outside the gene matches: 7. The CDR3 spans 14 residues. CDR1 is SGHRS, CDR2 YFSETQ, per germline. CDR3 nucleotide sequence: TGCGCCAGCAGCCTATGGACTAGCCTTAATGAGCAGTTCTTC. Protein product: CASSLWTSLNEQFF.

The chain couples TRBV5-5 to TRBJ1-4; TRBD1 matches at 8 bases. The CDR3 totals 15 residues. V was pared by 0 bases and J by 16 bases, with 14 bases of the junction left unmatched. The V gene's germline CDR1 is SGHKS and CDR2 YYEKEE (reference sequence). The CDR3 DNA reads as TGTGCCAGCAGCTTGGAAGGACAGGGACTCCCATCCCGGTTTTTT. Translated, it gives CASSLEGQGLPSRFF.

The chain recombines TRBV6-6 with TRBJ1-5; TRBD1 matches at 8 bases. With 7 bases clipped from V and 4 bases from J, the junction kept 9 bases outside the gene matches. The CDR3 is made up of 15 amino acids. Germline CDR1 is MNHNY and CDR2 is SVGAGI (reference sequence). DNA of the CDR3: TGTGCCAGCACCGGACAGGGTAGTAGGAATCAGCCCCAGCATTTT. It is translated as CASTGQGSRNQPQHF.

The rearrangement joins TRBV7-2 to TRBJ2-7; TRBD2 agrees at 8 bases. Germline V gene lookup returns CDR1 SGHTA and CDR2 FQGNSA. J lost 5 bases, V lost 5 bases, and 11 bases had no gene match. CDR3 size: 15 residues. The CDR3 DNA is TGTGCCAGCAGCGGAGCACTAGCGGTTCGGAACGAGCAGTACTTC. Protein product: CASSGALAVRNEQYF.

The chain joins TRBV9 to TRBJ2-3, with D hard to call. Per germline, CDR1 SGDLS and CDR2 YYNGEE. With 2 bases removed from V and 1 base from J, the gap between germline ends came to 14 bases. The CDR3 consists of 16 residues. The CDR3: CASSVRSAGGTDTQYF. The CDR3 nucleotides are TGTGCCAGCAGCGTGAGGAGCGCCGGCGGCACAGATACGCAGTATTTT.

The chain couples TRBV7-8 to TRBJ2-3; 8 positions match TRBD1. Germline CDR1 and CDR2: SGHVS and FQNEAQ. V lost 3 bases to trimming and J lost 1 base; unmatched junction nucleotides: 6. The CDR3 contains 16 residues. The CDR3 DNA reads as TGTGCCAGCAGCTTCCTGCCGGGACAGGGCACAGATACGCAGTATTTT. This gives the protein CASSFLPGQGTDTQYF. Drawing the rest from reference TRBV7-8 and TRBJ2-3, the complete variable domain is GAGVSQSPRYKVAKRGQDVALRCDPISGHVSLFWYQQALGQGPEFLTYFQNEAQLDKSGLPSDRFFAERPEGSVSTLKIQRTQQEDSAVYLCASSFLPGQGTDTQYFGPGTRLTVL.

This clone was seen just once. This chain connects TRBV27 to TRBJ2-3; 9 bases align to TRBD1. CDR3 size: 15 residues. Germline V lookup: CDR1 MNHEY, CDR2 SMNVEV (reference sequence). After removal of 4 bases from V and 4 bases from J, the junction contained 6 bases not matched to a gene. DNA of the CDR3: TGTGCCAGCAGTTGGGACAGGGCCACTGCAGATACGCAGTATTTT. It encodes CASSWDRATADTQYF.

There are a few counts of this clone. This chain connects TRBV14 to TRBJ2-3; D is ambiguous. CDR3 size: 15 residues. The ends were cut back, 0 bases at V and 1 base at J, with 8 bases in the middle. Germline V gene lookup returns CDR1 SGHDN and CDR2 FVKESK. The CDR3 DNA sequence: TGTGCCAGCAGCCAAGATAACGGGTGCACAGATACGCAGTATTTT. Translated: CASSQDNGCTDTQYF.